These 20 T cell receptor beta chains originate from one sample sequenced in a study of response to subunit inactivated influenza vaccine. TCRdb fed the RT-PCR reads into MiXCR, producing one record per CDR3 protein. The sample holds about 170,000 distinct CDR3 sequences, around 12% seen once. These data were also reused for a study on T cells expressing NK-cell markers. This second study says: UMIs were included in TCR beta cDNA generated by 5'RACE template switching.

The source material was CD8+ T cells sorted from PBMCs, sampled 11 to 12 days after vaccination. The source is a man aged 45-65 years who received an inactivated influenza vaccine.

This clonotype was seen ten or more times. The V gene is TRBV6-6, the J gene TRBJ1-1; D is undetermined. CDR1 and CDR2 (germline): MNHNY, SVGAGI (reference sequence). V was trimmed by 5 bases and J by 11 bases, leaving 18 bases between them. The CDR3 consists of 13 residues. CDR3 in amino acids: CASSDLDKLGAFF. The CDR3 DNA is TGTGCCAGCAGTGACCTAGACAAGTTGGGGGCTTTCTTT.

This clonotype has only a few counts. The chain couples TRBV6-2 or TRBV6-3 to TRBJ2-5; 7 positions agree with TRBD2. CDR1 and CDR2 (germline): MNHEY, SVGEGT. J was trimmed by 4 bases and V by 6 bases; bases with no gene match: 11. The CDR3 is made up of 15 amino acids. CDR3 loop: CASSPGGSGVETQYF. The CDR3 DNA reads as TGTGCCAGCAGCCCCGGGGGGAGCGGGGTAGAGACCCAGTACTTC.

This rearrangement joins TRBV6-4 to TRBJ1-1, with D hard to call. Trimming took off 10 bases at V and 2 bases at J, with 14 bases between the two ends. Germline loops: CDR1 MRHNA, CDR2 SNTAGT. This CDR3 region has 13 residues. CDR3 in DNA: TGTGCCACTAAGGACGGATATAACACTGAAGCTTTCTTT. It codes for CATKDGYNTEAFF.

This chain joins TRBV20-1 and TRBJ2-7; unclear D gene. CDR1 is DFQATT and CDR2 is SNEGSKA in the germline V gene (reference sequence). Trimming shortened V by 1 base and J by 4 bases, and 8 bases separated the two germline ends. The CDR3 is made up of 12 amino acids. CDR3 loop: CSARADGYEQYF. CDR3 nucleotides: TGCAGTGCTAGAGCTGACGGGTACGAGCAGTACTTC.

A note on this clonotype: A read error is possible here, since a much larger clone lies one base away. For the CDR3, the DNA is TGCGCCAGCAGCTTGGCAGACAAGGGGCGGACAGATACGCAGTATTTT. Translation gives CASSLADKGRTDTQYF. The genes are TRBV5-1 and TRBJ2-3; D may be TRBD1 (5 bases). CDR3 length: 16 residues. V was pared by 0 bases and J by 3 bases, with 14 bases between. The germline gives CDR1 SGHRS, CDR2 YFSETQ.

This clonotype was counted only a few times. The chain combines TRBV7-9 with TRBJ1-2; D is uncertain. V lost 4 bases and J 4 bases, leaving 10 bases between the germline ends. Germline V gene data show CDR1 as SEHNR and CDR2 as FQNEAQ (reference sequence). The CDR3 consists of 13 residues. CDR3 coding DNA: TGTGCCAGCAGCTCCGGGTTACTCTATGGCTACACCTTC. Encoded protein: CASSSGLLYGYTF.

The chain couples TRBV5-6 to TRBJ2-1, with D possibly TRBD2 on 5 matching bases. The CDR3 is 15 residues long. Germline CDR1 reads SGHDT; CDR2 reads YYEEEE. V shed 3 bases and J shed 4 bases, with 14 bases lying between them. The CDR3 sequence is CASSSELVAYNEQFF. CDR3 sequence (DNA): TGTGCCAGCAGCTCTGAACTAGTGGCGTACAATGAGCAGTTCTTC.

This clonotype turned up a few times. The gene calls are TRBV9 and TRBJ2-3; possibly TRBD2 for D (5 bases). The V gene's germline CDR1 is SGDLS and CDR2 YYNGEE. Trimming cost V 0 bases and J 0 bases, with 8 bases left between them. There are 15 residues in the CDR3. The CDR3 bases are TGTGCCAGCAGCGTAGCGGAGGAAAGCACAGATACGCAGTATTTT. It encodes CASSVAEESTDTQYF.

This clonotype has more than one count but fewer than ten. The V gene is TRBV10-1, the J gene TRBJ1-3, with D uncertain. V lost 6 bases, J lost 0 bases, and 6 bases lay in between. Germline V gene data show CDR1 as WNHNN and CDR2 as SYGVQD (reference sequence). This CDR3 has 13 amino acids. CDR3 DNA sequence: TGCGCCAGCAGAGACAACTCTGGAAACACCATATATTTT. It encodes CASRDNSGNTIYF.

This clonotype turned up a few times. V is TRBV12-3 or TRBV12-4 and J is TRBJ2-3; D remains unclear. This CDR3 is 15 amino acids long. V was trimmed by 4 bases and J by 0 bases, leaving 11 bases between them. The CDR3 DNA sequence: TGTGCCAGCAGTTCCTCGTATGGGAGCACAGATACGCAGTATTTT. Protein product: CASSSSYGSTDTQYF.

The rearrangement joins TRBV2 to TRBJ2-7; tentative D call: TRBD2 (6 bases). The length of the CDR3 is 15 residues. Between the trimmed V and J ends, which lost 7 bases and 3 bases, there was a span of 19 bases. Germline CDR1 reads SNHLY; CDR2 reads FYNNEI. This CDR3 reads CASKGGRHTNYEQYF. The CDR3 bases are TGTGCCAGCAAGGGAGGCCGGCACACCAACTACGAGCAGTACTTC.

There are a few counts of this clonotype. The chain links TRBV3-1 to TRBJ2-3, with 9 bases fitting TRBD2. The CDR3 runs 17 residues. Trimming cost V 2 bases and J 5 bases; bases outside gene matches: 11. CDR1 is LGHDT, CDR2 YNNKEL, per germline (reference sequence). The CDR3 sequence is CASSQFAGGLEIDTQYF. The CDR3 nucleotides are TGTGCCAGCAGCCAATTTGCGGGGGGGCTTGAAATAGATACGCAGTATTTT.

The chain combines TRBV6-5 with TRBJ1-2; no reliable D call. Between the trimmed V and J ends, which lost 6 bases and 8 bases, there was a span of 10 bases. The germline V gene has CDR1 MNHEY and CDR2 SVGAGI. CDR3 length: 11 amino acids. This CDR3 reads CASRSSRGYTF. CDR3 coding DNA: TGTGCCAGCAGATCCTCTAGGGGCTACACCTTC.

This clonotype has only a few counts. J is TRBJ2-3 and V is TRBV11-2; D is undetermined. V was cut by 5 bases and J by 0 bases, with 12 bases left in between. Per germline, CDR1 SGHAT and CDR2 FQNNGV. This CDR3 comprises 15 residues. The CDR3 DNA follows: TGTGCCAGCAGCCCACGAGTGCCAAGCACAGATACGCAGTATTTT. Its protein product is CASSPRVPSTDTQYF.

This clonotype was counted only a few times. This chain joins TRBV7-6 and TRBJ2-5; possibly TRBD2 for D (5 bases). CDR1 SGHVS and CDR2 FNYEAQ come from the germline V gene. The CDR3 has 14 amino acids. V lost 5 bases and J 2 bases, leaving 12 bases between the germline ends. CDR3 nucleotide sequence: TGTGCCAGCAGCCCTAGACTACCTCAAGAGACCCAGTACTTC. This codes for CASSPRLPQETQYF.

This clonotype was recorded many times. The chain is built from TRBV12-3 or TRBV12-4 and TRBJ2-7; TRBD2 is a possible D gene (7 bases). The CDR3 contains 14 residues. V lost 6 bases and J 4 bases, leaving 16 bases between the germline ends. The CDR3 DNA reads TGTGCCAGCAGCTGGGGGGGCCCTTTATACGAGCAGTACTTC. Amino acid sequence: CASSWGGPLYEQYF.

This rearrangement joins TRBV6-5 to TRBJ2-5; TRBD2 matches at 13 bases. This CDR3 spans 18 amino acids. Germline values: CDR1 MNHEY, CDR2 SVGAGI. J was trimmed by 1 base and V by 4 bases; bases with no gene match: 9. CDR3 bases: TGTGCCAGCAGTTCCGCCCGACTAGCGGGAGGTCTCCAAGAGACCCAGTACTTC. It specifies CASSSARLAGGLQETQYF.

The V call is TRBV4-3, the J call TRBJ1-2; D might be TRBD1 (5 bases). The CDR3 has 14 residues. Trimming removed 1 base from V and 5 bases from J, with 11 bases in between. Germline assignment: CDR1 LGHNA and CDR2 YSLEER. The CDR3 here is CASSQVGTAYGYTF. For the CDR3, the DNA is TGCGCCAGCAGCCAAGTTGGGACGGCTTATGGCTACACCTTC.

In its sample, this clonotype was seen a few times. The chain links TRBV6-1 to TRBJ2-1; TRBD1 agrees at 10 bases. This CDR3 region has 13 residues. The ends lost 6 bases at V and 7 bases at J; junction bases unmatched: 3. Germline assignment: CDR1 MNHNS and CDR2 SASEGT. Here the CDR3 DNA reads TGTGCCAGCAGGAGGGGACAGGGGAATGAGCAGTTCTTC. Encoded protein: CASRRGQGNEQFF.

This clonotype was seen ten or more times. This sequence joins TRBV28 and TRBJ2-2, with D uncertain. V lost 6 bases, J lost 3 bases, and 11 bases lay in between. CDR1 is MDHEN, CDR2 SYDVKM, per germline. CDR3 length: 14 residues. This chain's CDR3 is CASRPAPHTGELFF. The CDR3 nucleotides are TGTGCCAGCAGGCCAGCACCACACACCGGGGAGCTGTTTTTT. The whole variable domain, filled in from reference TRBV28 and TRBJ2-2, reads DVKVTQSSRYLVKRTGEKVFLECVQDMDHENMFWYRQDPGLGLRLIYFSYDVKMKEKGDIPEGYSVSREKKERFSLILESASTNQTSMYLCASRPAPHTGELFFGEGSRLTVL.